These 22 T cell receptor beta chains were sequenced from one sample in a study of Graves' ophthalmopathy and Graves' hyperthyroidism. The TCR beta CDR3 regions underwent amplification from RNA transcripts. First-round RT-PCR relied on HTBI primers, and a second-round multiplex PCR came next. TCRdb called the multiplex PCR reads again in MiXCR, with one record for every CDR3 protein. The sample has about 240,000 distinct CDR3 sequences, less than 55% seen once; the top ten hold about 45%. Input material: peripheral blood. The receptors here all came from an adult man with Graves' ophthalmopathy.

This clonotype was seen more than once but under ten times. The gene calls are TRBV12-3 or TRBV12-4 and TRBJ2-5; TRBD2 matches 11 bases. The CDR3 spans 16 residues. With 3 bases clipped from V and 5 bases from J, the junction kept 8 bases outside the gene matches. CDR3 bases: TGTGCCAGCAGTTTCCGTAGCGGGGGGGCCGGTGAGACCCAGTACTTC. This codes for CASSFRSGGAGETQYF.

This chain links TRBV5-1 with TRBJ1-4; D might be TRBD1 (5 bases). The CDR3 is 15 residues long. CDR1 and CDR2 (germline): SGHRS, YFSETQ. V was shortened by 1 base and J by 0 bases, with 7 bases between the two germline ends. CDR3 in amino acids: CASSLQGTTNEKLFF. CDR3 nucleotide sequence: TGCGCCAGCAGCTTGCAGGGAACAACTAATGAAAAACTGTTTTTT.

This clonotype was seen a few times. The chain carries TRBV6-4 and TRBJ2-2; 8 bases match TRBD1. The CDR3 has 13 amino acids. Germline-derived CDR1 and CDR2 are MRHNA and SNTAGT. The V gene end was trimmed by 9 bases and the J gene end by 4 bases; junction bases not matched to a gene: 4. CDR3 nucleotides: TGTGCCAGTGGACAGGGTGGCACCGGGGAGCTGTTTTTT. This encodes CASGQGGTGELFF.

This clonotype was found a few times. At one end the junction does not follow the germline gene, possibly because of a read error. The chain recombines TRBV7-8 with TRBJ2-5; 9 nucleotides agree with TRBD2. CDR1 is SGHVS and CDR2 is FQNEAQ in the germline V gene. CDR3 length equals 15 residues. CDR3 loop: CASSLRRGGEETQYF. As DNA, the CDR3 is TGTGCTAGCAGCTTACGGCGGGGGGGAGAAGAGACCCAGTACTTC.

This clonotype was counted a few times. V usage is TRBV6-4 and J usage is TRBJ1-2; maybe TRBD1 (6 bases). CDR1 is MRHNA and CDR2 is SNTAGT in the germline V gene. V shed 6 bases and J shed 4 bases, with 27 bases lying between them. The CDR3 is 18 residues long. CDR3 region: CASSSKVSSGQGGYGYTF. CDR3 bases: TGTGCCAGCAGCAGTAAGGTCTCGTCGGGGCAAGGGGGCTATGGCTACACCTTC.

The table lists this clonotype with a few counts. The chain is built from TRBV6-5 and TRBJ1-1, with 7 positions matching TRBD1. Germline CDR1 MNHEY, CDR2 SVGAGI. The CDR3 length is 16 residues. V was clipped by 5 bases and J by 0 bases; unmatched bases: 9. The CDR3 DNA reads TGTGCCAGCAGTCGGACCGGGACAGCCTTGAACACTGAAGCTTTCTTT. Its translation is CASSRTGTALNTEAFF.

A note on this clonotype: A clone one base away is much larger, so this may be a read error. The chain couples TRBV24-1 to TRBJ1-5; the D is unclear. Germline lookup yields CDR1 KGHDR and CDR2 SFDVKD. Trimming took 5 bases from V and 6 from J, leaving 10 bases between them. The CDR3 length is 13 residues. In nucleotides, the CDR3 is TGTGCCACCAGTGGTCGACAAGGTCAGCCCCAGCATTTT. Amino acids: CATSGRQGQPQHF.

V and J are TRBV7-9 and TRBJ2-2; the match to TRBD2 covers 7 bases. This CDR3 spans 18 amino acids. V shed 0 bases and J 0 bases; nucleotides not matched to a gene: 7. From germline, CDR1 is SEHNR and CDR2 FQNEAQ (reference sequence). CDR3 residues: CASSLAVREGTNTGELFF. CDR3 nucleotides: TGTGCCAGCAGCTTAGCAGTGAGGGAGGGGACGAACACCGGGGAGCTGTTTTTT.

The rearrangement links TRBV7-9 to TRBJ2-7, with D possibly being TRBD1 (6 bases). Germline lookup yields CDR1 SEHNR and CDR2 FQNEAQ (reference sequence). Between the trimmed V and J ends, which lost 3 bases and 2 bases, there was a span of 14 bases. This CDR3 has 15 residues. As DNA, the CDR3 is TGTGCCAGCAGCTTCGAAGAGGCAGGGGCCTACGAGCAGTACTTC. It encodes CASSFEEAGAYEQYF. The full variable domain, its missing parts supplied by reference TRBV7-9 and TRBJ2-7, is DTGVSQNPRHKITKRGQNVTFRCDPISEHNRLYWYRQTLGQGPEFLTYFQNEAQLEKSRLLSDRFSAERPKGSFSTLEIQRTEQGDSAMYLCASSFEEAGAYEQYFGPGTRLTVT.

This clonotype was detected only a few times. The rearrangement uses TRBV7-6 and TRBJ2-7, with D uncertain. Germline V gene lookup returns CDR1 SGHVS and CDR2 FNYEAQ. The CDR3 runs 13 residues. The V and J ends lost 1 base and 5 bases respectively, with 9 bases between them. The CDR3 loop is CASSLGTWDEQYF. The CDR3 DNA reads as TGTGCCAGCAGCTTAGGGACCTGGGACGAGCAGTACTTC.

This clonotype was observed a handful of times. The gene calls are TRBV11-2 and TRBJ1-6; D is ambiguous. Between the trimmed V and J ends, which lost 5 bases and 9 bases, there was a span of 8 bases. Germline assignment: CDR1 SGHAT and CDR2 FQNNGV. This CDR3 has 12 amino acids. The CDR3 loop is CASSHGTSPLHF. DNA for the CDR3: TGTGCCAGCAGCCATGGAACTTCACCCCTCCACTTT.

This clonotype was detected only a few times. This chain links TRBV12-3 or TRBV12-4 with TRBJ1-1, with D possibly TRBD1 on 6 matching bases. With 4 bases removed from V and 11 bases from J, the gap between germline ends came to 17 bases. CDR3 length: 13 amino acids. CDR3 amino acids: CASSSYRVLGAFF. In DNA form, the CDR3 reads TGTGCCAGCAGTTCTTACAGGGTTTTGGGGGCTTTCTTT.

CDR3 amino acids: CSATPRNQETQYF. The CDR3 region has the DNA TGCAGTGCAACGCCGCGCAACCAAGAGACCCAGTACTTC. The chain employs TRBV20-1 and TRBJ2-5; D unresolved. CDR3 length equals 13 residues. Germline lookup yields CDR1 DFQATT and CDR2 SNEGSKA (reference sequence). V gave up 6 bases and J gave up 0 bases, with 11 bases separating them.

The gene calls are TRBV4-2 and TRBJ2-5, with TRBD1 as a possible D gene (7 bases). Germline V gives CDR1 LGHNA, CDR2 YNFKEQ. This CDR3 spans 16 amino acids. Trimming cost V 3 bases and J 2 bases, with 16 bases left between them. In DNA, the CDR3 is TGTGCCAGCAGCCACGACAGACAGGGAGGTCAAGAGACCCAGTACTTC. Translation: CASSHDRQGGQETQYF.

CDR3 bases: TGTGCCACCAGTGCGGGGGCTTCCTACGAGCAGTACTTC. Its translation is CATSAGASYEQYF. The V gene is TRBV24-1, the J gene TRBJ2-7; possibly TRBD1 or TRBD2 for D (6 bases each). Trimming removed 5 bases from V and 1 base from J, with 8 bases in between. The CDR3 extends over 13 amino acids. Per the germline V gene, CDR1 is KGHDR and CDR2 is SFDVKD.

This clonotype was detected only a few times. The V and J genes are TRBV28 and TRBJ1-2, with no clear D. Trimming pared 3 bases from V and 8 bases from J, leaving 4 bases between. CDR1 and CDR2 from the germline V gene are MDHEN and SYDVKM. The CDR3 totals 10 residues. CDR3: CASSLEGYTF. Here the CDR3 DNA reads TGTGCCAGCAGTTTGGAGGGCTACACCTTC.

To note about this clonotype: Relative to the germline gene, one junction end is altered; a read error may explain this. The rearrangement uses TRBV10-3 and TRBJ2-7; D unresolved. Germline V gives CDR1 ENHRY, CDR2 SYGVKD. The CDR3 runs to 15 residues. The CDR3 DNA reads TGTGCCAGCAGTTACTCGGCTTCGGATACCTACGAGCAGTACTTC. This translates into CASSYSASDTYEQYF.

Details on this clonotype: One junction end disagrees with the germline gene, perhaps due to a read error. The J gene is TRBJ1-1, the V gene TRBV7-9, with D hard to call. Germline CDR1 is SEHNR and CDR2 is FQNEAQ (reference sequence). The CDR3 length is 14 residues. Here the CDR3 DNA reads TGCGCCAGCAGCCAACGGACCGAGAACACTGAAGCTTTCTTT. This encodes CASSQRTENTEAFF.

The rearrangement links TRBV12-3 or TRBV12-4 to TRBJ1-2; D may be TRBD1 (5 bases). This CDR3 has 13 residues. V lost 4 bases, J lost 4 bases, and 10 bases lay in between. CDR3 nucleotides: TGTGCCAGCAGTTCCGGGACGGTCTATGGCTACACCTTC. This codes for CASSSGTVYGYTF.

This clonotype came up a few times. The chain is built from TRBV24-1 and TRBJ2-3; no firm D call. V gave up 4 bases and J gave up 0 bases, with 4 bases separating them. The CDR3 loop spans 13 amino acids. CDR1 is KGHDR, CDR2 SFDVKD, per germline. The CDR3 DNA reads as TGTGCCACCAGTGACCCCAGCACAGATACGCAGTATTTT. Translated: CATSDPSTDTQYF.

The chain uses TRBV29-1 and TRBJ2-3; D gene unclear. From germline, CDR1 is SQVTM and CDR2 ANQGSEA. Trimming cost V 1 base and J 2 bases, with 13 bases left between them. CDR3 size: 15 residues. In nucleotides, the CDR3 is TGCAGCGTTGAAGGTTCACGGCAAAACACAGATACGCAGTATTTT. Its protein product is CSVEGSRQNTDTQYF.

The chain uses TRBV20-1 and TRBJ2-2; D possibly corresponds to TRBD1 (7 bases). V lost 0 bases and J lost 6, with 11 bases in between. The CDR3 loop spans 14 amino acids. Looked up from germline, CDR1 is DFQATT and CDR2 is SNEGSKA (reference sequence). The DNA of the CDR3 is TGCAGTGCTAGAGATCGCAGGGGGGCCGGGGAGCTGTTTTTT. Translated, it gives CSARDRRGAGELFF.